One T cell receptor beta chain is described in this entry. Its antigen is not known. Alongside a J-beta primer mix, a sample-barcoded 5' primer served in a second PCR lasting roughly 7 to 11 cycles. Each of the cDNA molecules was tagged by a template-switch adaptor with 12 random nucleotides. TCRdb re-called the 5' RACE reads with MiXCR, one entry per CDR3 protein. The sample comprises roughly 650,000 distinct CDR3 sequences, about 30% of which are singletons, and less than 20% rests with the top ten. This sample is part of a study of blood T cells in healthy people across ages. CDR3 length: 14 residues. After removal of 6 bases from V and 6 bases from J, the junction contained 5 bases not matched to a gene. Points from the study as a whole: Older age coincided with a roughly linear decline in TCR beta diversity per million T cells.

The sample comprised blood. The chain employs TRBV12-3 or TRBV12-4 and TRBJ2-1, with TRBD1 matching over 10 bases. This sequence was found in a woman of 80 years or more in good health. CDR3 nucleotides: TGTGCCAGCAGATTCCGGGACAGGGGCAATGAGCAGTTCTTC. Encoded protein: CASRFRDRGNEQFF.